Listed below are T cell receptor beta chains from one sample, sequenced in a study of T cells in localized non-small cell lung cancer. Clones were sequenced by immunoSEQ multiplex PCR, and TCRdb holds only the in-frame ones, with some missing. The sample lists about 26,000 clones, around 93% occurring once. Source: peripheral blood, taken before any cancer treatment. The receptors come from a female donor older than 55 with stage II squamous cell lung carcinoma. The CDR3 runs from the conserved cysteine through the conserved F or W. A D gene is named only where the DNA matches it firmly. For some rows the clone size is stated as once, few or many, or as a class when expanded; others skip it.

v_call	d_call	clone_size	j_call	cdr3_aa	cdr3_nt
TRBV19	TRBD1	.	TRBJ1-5	CASSYRGWQPQHF	TGTGCCAGTAGTTACAGGGGATGGCAGCCCCAGCATTTT
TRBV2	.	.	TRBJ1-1	CASKQELNTEAFF	TGTGCCAGCAAGCAGGAGTTGAACACTGAAGCTTTCTTT
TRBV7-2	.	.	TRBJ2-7	CASSLQSSYEQYF	TGTGCCAGCAGCTTACAGAGCTCCTACGAGCAGTACTTC
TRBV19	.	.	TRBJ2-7	CASSRAGTPGTYEQYF	TGTGCCAGTAGTAGAGCTGGGACCCCTGGCACCTACGAGCAGTACTTC
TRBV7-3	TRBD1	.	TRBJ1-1	CASSPRTGLLTEAFF	TGTGCCAGCAGCCCCCGGACAGGGCTTCTCACTGAAGCTTTCTTT
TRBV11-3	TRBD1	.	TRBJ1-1	CASSSGQGRNTEAFF	TGTGCCAGCAGCTCAGGACAGGGGCGGAACACTGAAGCTTTCTTT
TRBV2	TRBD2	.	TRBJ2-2	CASRVTSRNTGELFF	TGTGCCAGCAGGGTGACTAGCCGAAACACCGGGGAGCTGTTTTTT
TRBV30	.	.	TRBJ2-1	CAWSPSYNEQFF	TGTGCCTGGAGTCCCTCGTACAATGAGCAGTTCTTC
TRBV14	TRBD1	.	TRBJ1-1	CASSHGTGVVSTEAFF	TGTGCCAGCAGCCATGGGACAGGGGTGGTGAGCACTGAAGCTTTCTTT
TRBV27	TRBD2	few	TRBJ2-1	CASSELAGGYNEQFF	TGTGCCAGCAGTGAGCTAGCGGGGGGTTACAATGAGCAGTTCTTC
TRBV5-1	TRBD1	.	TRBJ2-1	CASSLYGQGTTEQFF	TGCGCCAGCAGCTTGTATGGACAGGGAACAACTGAGCAGTTCTTC
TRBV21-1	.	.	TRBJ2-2	CASGTATISTGELFF	TGTGCCAGCGGGACTGCCACGATCAGCACCGGGGAGCTGTTTTTT